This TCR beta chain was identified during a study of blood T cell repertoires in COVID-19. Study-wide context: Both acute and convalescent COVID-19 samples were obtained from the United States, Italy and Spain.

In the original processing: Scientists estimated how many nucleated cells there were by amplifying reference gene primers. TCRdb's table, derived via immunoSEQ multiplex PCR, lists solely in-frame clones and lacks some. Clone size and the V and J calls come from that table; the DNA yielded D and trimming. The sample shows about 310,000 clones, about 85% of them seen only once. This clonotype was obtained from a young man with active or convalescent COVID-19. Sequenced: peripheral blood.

The CDR3 loop reads CASSILNTQYF. DNA of the CDR3: TGTGCCAGCAGTATCTTAAATACGCAGTATTTT. This rearrangement joins TRBV25-1 to TRBJ2-3; D not certain. Per the germline V gene, CDR1 is MGHDK and CDR2 is SYGVNS. Trimming stripped 5 bases from V and 7 bases from J, with 7 bases between. This CDR3 spans 11 amino acids. Full variable domain (remainder filled in from reference TRBV25-1 and TRBJ2-3): EADIYQTPRYLVIGTGKKITLECSQTMGHDKMYWYQQDPGMELHLIHYSYGVNSTEKGDLSSESTVSRIRTEHFPLTLESARPSHTSQYLCASSILNTQYFGPGTRLTVL.